A selection of T cell receptor beta chains follows, all from one sample in a study of Ad26.COV2.S vaccination and SARS-CoV-2 variants. Only in-frame clones appear in the TCRdb table, and some are missing; sequencing was by immunoSEQ multiplex PCR. The sample consists of roughly 380,000 clones, under 95% of them appearing once. Sequenced here: peripheral blood, sampled after recovery from COVID-19. The receptors were sampled from a human donor who had recovered from COVID-19. CDR3s include the opening cysteine and the closing phenylalanine or tryptophan. The D gene is left open where the match is weak. The size of a clone is reported for some rows only, either as once, few or many, or as a class for expanded clones.

cdr3_aa	cdr3_nt	j_call	clone_size	d_call	v_call
CASSPLAGGPGELFF	TGTGCCAGCAGCCCTCTCGCGGGGGGGCCCGGGGAGCTGTTTTTT	TRBJ2-2	-	TRBD2	TRBV11-2
CASSIYEGYPEAFF	TGTGCCAGTAGTATTTACGAGGGGTACCCTGAAGCTTTCTTT	TRBJ1-1	-	-	TRBV19
CASSYLGLEPQHF	TGTGCCAGCAGCTACCTGGGGTTGGAGCCCCAGCATTTT	TRBJ1-5	once	-	TRBV12-3/TRBV12-4
CASSLSSTQGWGYTF	TGTGCCAGCAGCTTAAGTTCTACACAGGGTTGGGGCTACACCTTC	TRBJ1-2	once	-	TRBV7-9
CASTSSGGRTDTQYF	TGTGCCAGCACGAGTAGCGGGGGGAGAACAGATACGCAGTATTTT	TRBJ2-3	-	TRBD2	TRBV7-6
CASSEARGFSVNYGYTF	TGTGCCAGCAGTGAAGCGCGGGGCTTCAGTGTTAACTATGGCTACACCTTC	TRBJ1-2	-	-	TRBV6-1
CASRGRIHEKLFF	TGTGCCAGCAGGGGCAGGATACATGAAAAACTGTTTTTT	TRBJ1-4	-	-	TRBV6-5
CASSFGTEAFF	TGTGCCAGCAGTTTTGGGACTGAAGCTTTCTTT	TRBJ1-1	-	-	TRBV27
CASSRAGSLYGYTF	TGTGCCAGCAGCCGGGCAGGTTCGCTCTATGGCTACACCTTC	TRBJ1-2	-	-	TRBV3-1/TRBV3-2
CASSFGTGETQYF	TGTGCCAGCAGTTTCGGGACGGGGGAGACCCAGTACTTC	TRBJ2-5	-	-	TRBV7-3
CASSLARGGVGPYEQYF	TGTGCCAGCAGCTTAGCGCGAGGTGGGGTGGGGCCCTACGAGCAGTACTTC	TRBJ2-7	-	-	TRBV7-8
CASSTGTDSGNTIYF	TGTGCCAGCAGCACCGGGACAGACTCTGGAAACACCATATATTTT	TRBJ1-3	-	TRBD1	TRBV11-3
CASSLGDRTYEQYF	TGTGCCAGCAGCCTTGGGGACAGAACCTACGAGCAGTACTTC	TRBJ2-7	-	TRBD1	TRBV3-1/TRBV3-2
CASREGGKSWEKLFF	TGCGCCAGCAGAGAAGGGGGGAAATCTTGGGAAAAACTGTTTTTT	TRBJ1-4	-	-	TRBV5-1
CASSIARTGPRGNQPQHF	TGTGCCAGTAGTATTGCCCGAACCGGGCCCCGTGGCAATCAGCCCCAGCATTTT	TRBJ1-5	-	-	TRBV19
CASSPWTGGTDTEAFF	TGTGCCAGCTCACCATGGACAGGGGGCACGGACACTGAAGCTTTCTTT	TRBJ1-1	-	TRBD1	TRBV18
CASSTYPVRANYGYTF	TGTGCCAGCAGTACCTACCCGGTGAGGGCTAACTATGGCTACACCTTC	TRBJ1-2	-	-	TRBV27
CASSETGAYEQYF	TGCGCCAGCAGTGAGACAGGGGCCTACGAGCAGTACTTC	TRBJ2-7	-	TRBD1	TRBV10-1
CATGSPGTGELFF	TGTGCCACCGGGTCACCGGGCACCGGGGAGCTGTTTTTT	TRBJ2-2	-	-	TRBV24-1
CATTTGEGYTF	TGCGCCACCACGACAGGGGAAGGCTACACCTTC	TRBJ1-2	-	TRBD1	TRBV10-2
CASSTPGQRETQYF	TGTGCCAGCTCAACCCCGGGACAGAGGGAGACCCAGTACTTC	TRBJ2-5	-	TRBD1	TRBV18
CASSYRGRTGELFF	TGTGCCAGCAGTTACAGGGGGCGGACCGGGGAGCTGTTTTTT	TRBJ2-2	-	TRBD1	TRBV27
CASSPTVGEYNGYTF	TGTGCCAGCTCACCCACGGTGGGGGAGTATAATGGCTACACCTTC	TRBJ1-2	-	-	TRBV18